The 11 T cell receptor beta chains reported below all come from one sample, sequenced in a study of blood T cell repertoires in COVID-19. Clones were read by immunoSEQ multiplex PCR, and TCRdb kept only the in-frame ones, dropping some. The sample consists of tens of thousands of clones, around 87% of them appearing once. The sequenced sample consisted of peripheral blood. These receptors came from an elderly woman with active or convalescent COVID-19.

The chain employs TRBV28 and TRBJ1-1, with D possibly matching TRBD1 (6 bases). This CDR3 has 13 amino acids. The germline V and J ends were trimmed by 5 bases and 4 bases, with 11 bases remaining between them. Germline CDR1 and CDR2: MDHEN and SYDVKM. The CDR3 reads CASSLTGGTEAFF. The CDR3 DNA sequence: TGTGCCAGCAGTCTGACAGGCGGCACTGAAGCTTTCTTT.

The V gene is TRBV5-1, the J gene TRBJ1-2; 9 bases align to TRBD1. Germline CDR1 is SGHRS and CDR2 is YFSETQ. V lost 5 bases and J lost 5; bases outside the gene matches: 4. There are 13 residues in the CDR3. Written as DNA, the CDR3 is TGCGCCAGCAGAGAGACAGGGGGGTATGGCTACACCTTC. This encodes CASRETGGYGYTF.

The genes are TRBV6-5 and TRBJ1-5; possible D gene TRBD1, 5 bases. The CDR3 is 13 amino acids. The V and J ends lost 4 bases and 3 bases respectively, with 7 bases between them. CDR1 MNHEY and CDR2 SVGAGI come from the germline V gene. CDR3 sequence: CASSSQVNQPQHF. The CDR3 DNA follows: TGTGCCAGCAGTTCACAGGTCAATCAGCCCCAGCATTTT.

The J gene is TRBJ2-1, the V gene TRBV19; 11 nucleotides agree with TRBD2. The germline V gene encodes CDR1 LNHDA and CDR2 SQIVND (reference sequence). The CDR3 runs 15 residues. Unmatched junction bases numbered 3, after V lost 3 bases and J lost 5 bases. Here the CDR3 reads CASSIRLAGNNEQFF. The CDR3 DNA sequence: TGTGCCAGTAGTATTCGACTAGCGGGGAACAATGAGCAGTTCTTC.

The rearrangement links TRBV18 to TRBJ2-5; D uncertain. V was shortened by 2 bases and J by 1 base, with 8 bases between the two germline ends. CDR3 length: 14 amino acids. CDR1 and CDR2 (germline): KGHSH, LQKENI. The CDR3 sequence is CASSPTSSQETQYF. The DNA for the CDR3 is TGTGCCAGCTCACCAACGAGTAGCCAAGAGACCCAGTACTTC.

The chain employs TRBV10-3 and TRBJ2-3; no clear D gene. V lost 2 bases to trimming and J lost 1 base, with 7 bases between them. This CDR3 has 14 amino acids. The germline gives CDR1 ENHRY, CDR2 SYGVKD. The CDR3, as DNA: TGTGCCATCAGTGAGGGCACCGGCACAGATACGCAGTATTTT. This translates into CAISEGTGTDTQYF.

The CDR3: CASSLQRTSGYTDTQYF. For the CDR3, the DNA is TGTGCCAGCAGCCTTCAGAGGACTAGCGGGTACACAGATACGCAGTATTTT. The chain has TRBV7-2 and TRBJ2-3; 11 bases fit TRBD2. V was clipped by 5 bases and J by 2 bases; unmatched bases: 9. The CDR3 has 17 amino acids. Germline-derived CDR1 and CDR2 are SGHTA and FQGNSA.

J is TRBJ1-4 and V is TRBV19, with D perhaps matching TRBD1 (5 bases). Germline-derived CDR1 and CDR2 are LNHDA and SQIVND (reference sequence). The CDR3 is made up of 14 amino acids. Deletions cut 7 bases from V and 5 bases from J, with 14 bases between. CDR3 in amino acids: CASKFGALNEKLFF. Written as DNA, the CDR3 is TGTGCCAGTAAGTTTGGGGCGTTGAATGAAAAACTGTTTTTT.

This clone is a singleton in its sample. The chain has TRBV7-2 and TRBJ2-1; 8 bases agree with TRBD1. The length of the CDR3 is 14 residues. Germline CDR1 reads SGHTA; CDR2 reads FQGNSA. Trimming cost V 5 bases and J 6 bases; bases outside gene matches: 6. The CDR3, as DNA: TGTGCCAGCAGCACCCGGACAGGGCTCAATGAGCAGTTCTTC. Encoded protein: CASSTRTGLNEQFF.

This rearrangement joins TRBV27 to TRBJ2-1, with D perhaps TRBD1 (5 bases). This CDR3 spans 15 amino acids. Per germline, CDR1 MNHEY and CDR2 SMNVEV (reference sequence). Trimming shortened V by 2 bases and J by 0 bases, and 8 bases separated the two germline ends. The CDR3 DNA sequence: TGTGCCAGCAGTTTACAGGGAAGCTCCTACAATGAGCAGTTCTTC. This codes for CASSLQGSSYNEQFF.

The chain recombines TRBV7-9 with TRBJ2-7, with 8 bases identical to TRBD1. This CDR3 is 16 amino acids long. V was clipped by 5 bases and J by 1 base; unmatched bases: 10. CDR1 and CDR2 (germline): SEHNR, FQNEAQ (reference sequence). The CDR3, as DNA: TGTGCCAGCAGCCTCGTAGACAGGGGATCTTCCTACGAGCAGTACTTC. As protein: CASSLVDRGSSYEQYF. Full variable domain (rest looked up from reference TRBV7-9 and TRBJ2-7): DTGVSQNPRHKITKRGQNVTFRCDPISEHNRLYWYRQTLGQGPEFLTYFQNEAQLEKSRLLSDRFSAERPKGSFSTLEIQRTEQGDSAMYLCASSLVDRGSSYEQYFGPGTRLTVT.